This TCR beta chain was retrieved from a study of blood T cell repertoires in COVID-19 (TCRdb year 2020). At the level of the whole study: Samples covering the acute and convalescent phases of COVID-19 were provided by collaborators in the United States, Italy and Spain. The prospective study material was composed of cDNA or gDNA derived from T cells, B-cell-depleted T cells, or PBMCs. Subjects who had been exposed to COVID-19, were actively infected with it, or had recovered from it provided the deeply sampled blood TCRbeta repertoires that made up the dataset. A freely available public database, intended as a resource for researchers studying the immune response to SARS-CoV-2, is where the repertoires were released. Samples were obtained from the ongoing ImmuneRACE study (first 160 participants) and from roughly 1,300 subjects provided by 6 global collaborators. Nearly every sample came with metadata listing a de-identified subject ID, COVID-19 status, age in years and sex. HLA class I and class II types, where available, came from metadata supplied by the sample provider rather than from assay-based typing.

Each collaborating institution followed its own protocols to collect whole blood in K2EDTA tubes. For TCRbeta analysis, collaborators shipped samples in one of three forms: frozen whole blood, isolated PBMCs, or DNA extracted from either of those sample types. TCRbeta CDR3 regions were amplified from genomic DNA by means of the immunoSEQ Assay, a bias-controlled multiplex PCR. As for how the authors treated the data: Within the assay, amplification of reference gene primers was used to estimate how many nucleated cells each sample contained. To quantify the absolute abundance of each unique TCRbeta CDR3 rearrangement, sequence reads were collapsed and filtered. For each sample, productive Simpson clonality was calculated as the square root of Simpson's diversity index over productive rearrangements. Not all clones reach the TCRdb copy of this immuneACCESS table, which keeps in-frame sequences only. Checked studies attribute under half of the gap to unresolved V genes and leave the rest unexplained. The DNA gave D and trimming, while V, J and clone size come from that table. Counted in this sample were about 160,000 clones; roughly 80% of them appeared once. The leading ten clones occupy roughly 8.3% of the sample.

In regard to this clone: The antigen this receptor binds is unknown. No base qualities exist here, and no much larger clone lies one base off it.

Broader findings and caveats from the paper: The quantity of clinical and demographic metadata differed by source and by participant and was supplied without curation.

Sequenced sample: peripheral blood. The receptor was derived from a man aged 55 to 70 with acute or convalescent COVID-19.

The base sequence is TGTGCCAGCGAGGGACAGGGGGCTGAGCCCCAGCATTTT. The translation is CASEGQGAEPQHF. The V and J segments used are TRBV6-5 and TRBJ1-5, with 12 junctional bases fitting TRBD1. From a lookup of the germline V gene, CDR1 and CDR2 are MNHEY and SVGAGI. The CDR3 covers 13 residues, taking in both the cysteine and the phenylalanine. Only CDR3 DNA remains: 39 bases, in frame from the first base. From V the trimming removes 8 bases and from J it removes 8 bases, while the gene matches leave 4 bases of the junction unaccounted for.